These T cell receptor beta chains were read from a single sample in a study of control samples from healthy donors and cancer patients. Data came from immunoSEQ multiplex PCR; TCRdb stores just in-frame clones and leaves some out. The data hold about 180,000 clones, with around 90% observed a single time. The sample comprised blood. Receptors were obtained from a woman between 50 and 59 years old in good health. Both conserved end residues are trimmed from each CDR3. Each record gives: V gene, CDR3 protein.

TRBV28,ASSPRRGGETQY
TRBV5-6,ASSLDGTPLH
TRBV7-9,ASSLSRHGTDTQY
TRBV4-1,ASSQRDRSWVGYT
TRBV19,ASSIIGWGARDGEQF
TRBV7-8,ASSLTDEKLF
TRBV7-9,ASSALSFDSSATNEKLF
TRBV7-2,ASSPQGNTGELF
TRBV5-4,ASSYGTGNNQPQH
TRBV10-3,AISESGLAGVSPFYEQY
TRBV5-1,ASSLDVGGQETQY
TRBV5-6,ASSLGRNTEAF
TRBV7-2,ASRISRYQETQY
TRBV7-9,ASSLERWDGELF
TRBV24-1,ATSEMGAGSTDTQY
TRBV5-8,ASSPDQATTYGSPLH
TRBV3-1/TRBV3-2,ASSQAGTGVFGTEAF
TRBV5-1,ASTRQGANYEQY
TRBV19,ASSSGWHTEAF
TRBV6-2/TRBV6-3,ASSYGQRGYEQY
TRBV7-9,ASSLGSPLH
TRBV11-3,ASSLDGTIGNTIY
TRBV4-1,ASSPFGYEQY
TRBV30,ACWTGAGANVLT
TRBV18,ASSQIRGYSNQPQH
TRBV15,ATSRDLGQSTQY
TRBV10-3,AISAGTSTGELF
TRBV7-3,ASSLMTVGTQY
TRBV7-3,ASSSGSLGTGELF
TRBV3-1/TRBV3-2,ASSLSPGGPYEQY
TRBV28,ASSLGSGRGNEQF
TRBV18,ASSPFIGEGDNQPQH
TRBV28,ASTPAGNYGYT
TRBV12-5,ASGLVYRAGTLTDTQY
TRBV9,ASSVVLGGGTEAF
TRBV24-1,ATSAVGINQPQH
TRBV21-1,ASSPSGQPGDTQY
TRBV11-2,ASSPIPTEGETQY
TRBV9,ASSVFPGADTQY
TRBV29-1,SVAVRTGDTEAF
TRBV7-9,ASSLALGGETQY
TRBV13,ASSLVSGAVEGYT
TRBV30,AWSVPPSRAKY
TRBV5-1,ASSVPQGGSPLH
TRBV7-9,ASSLVPDLELF
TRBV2,ASSESNRVNGYT
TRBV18,ASSRPGFLEAF
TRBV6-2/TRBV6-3,ASSYSDVMDYGYT
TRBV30,AWSDRMNTEAF
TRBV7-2,ASSLAIYYSTDTQY
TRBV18,ASSRMEARWQY
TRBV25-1,ASTNEQF
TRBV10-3,AISGGTGASNEQF
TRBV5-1,ASSLGSGGVKETQY